These T cell receptor beta chains were read from a single sample in a study of cytomegalovirus exposure and HLA in healthy donors. Only in-frame clones appear in the TCRdb table, and some are missing; sequencing was by immunoSEQ multiplex PCR. This repertoire shows around 300,000 clones, around 90% found once; its top ten account for 0.95% to 1.5%. Sample: PBMCs. These receptors were obtained from a young woman in good health and CMV-seropositive. Both conserved end residues are part of each CDR3. The D gene is left open where the match is weak. Some rows have no size entry. The others give once, few or many, or a class for an expanded clone.

CDR3 DNA: TGTGCCAGCAGCCGAGACAGGGTGGGCGGGGAGCTGTTTTTT
CDR3 protein: CASSRDRVGGELFF
J gene: TRBJ2-2
D gene: TRBD1
V gene: TRBV7-6
clone size: few

CDR3 DNA: TGTGCCAGCAGCCCACACCTGACTAGCGGGGTAGCCTACGAGCAGTACTTC
CDR3 protein: CASSPHLTSGVAYEQYF
J gene: TRBJ2-7
D gene: TRBD2
V gene: TRBV7-9
clone size: few

CDR3 DNA: TGTGCCTGGGGTTCGGGACTAAGGTACGAGCAGTACTTC
CDR3 protein: CAWGSGLRYEQYF
J gene: TRBJ2-7
D gene: TRBD2
V gene: TRBV30
clone size: few

CDR3 DNA: TGTGCCAGCAGTTTGGGACTAGCGGCCTACAATGAGCAGTTCTTC
CDR3 protein: CASSLGLAAYNEQFF
J gene: TRBJ2-1
D gene: TRBD2
V gene: TRBV27
clone size: -

CDR3 DNA: TGTGCCAGCAGTCCCGTAAGAGGAGGGGGACAGGTGGATGAAAAACTGTTTTTT
CDR3 protein: CASSPVRGGGQVDEKLFF
J gene: TRBJ1-4
D gene: TRBD1
V gene: TRBV2
clone size: -

CDR3 DNA: TGTGCCAGTAGTATTATGGGTCAGCCCCAGCATTTT
CDR3 protein: CASSIMGQPQHF
J gene: TRBJ1-5
D gene: -
V gene: TRBV19
clone size: few

CDR3 DNA: TGTGCCAGCAGTGAATCCGACAGGACAACCTACGAGCAGTACTTC
CDR3 protein: CASSESDRTTYEQYF
J gene: TRBJ2-7
D gene: -
V gene: TRBV25-1
clone size: -

CDR3 DNA: TGTGCCAGCAGTTTATCAGGGGGTACGCAGTATTTT
CDR3 protein: CASSLSGGTQYF
J gene: TRBJ2-3
D gene: -
V gene: TRBV27
clone size: -

CDR3 DNA: TGTGCCAGCCTAAGGGCACTGAATCAGCCCCAGCATTTT
CDR3 protein: CASLRALNQPQHF
J gene: TRBJ1-5
D gene: -
V gene: TRBV28
clone size: -

CDR3 DNA: TGTGCCAGCAGCCTGGACAGGCTCTATAATTCACCCCTCCACTTT
CDR3 protein: CASSLDRLYNSPLHF
J gene: TRBJ1-6
D gene: TRBD1
V gene: TRBV6-5
clone size: -

CDR3 DNA: TGTGCCAGCAGCTTAGTCAGAGACCTAAATGAAAAACTGTTTTTT
CDR3 protein: CASSLVRDLNEKLFF
J gene: TRBJ1-4
D gene: -
V gene: TRBV7-3
clone size: -

CDR3 DNA: TGCGCCAGCAGCTTGCGGGGAGGAGCGGACGAGCAGTACTTC
CDR3 protein: CASSLRGGADEQYF
J gene: TRBJ2-7
D gene: -
V gene: TRBV5-1
clone size: -

CDR3 DNA: TGTGCCAGCAGCCATCCCCCAGGTGATGAGCAGTTCTTC
CDR3 protein: CASSHPPGDEQFF
J gene: TRBJ2-1
D gene: -
V gene: TRBV4-2
clone size: -

CDR3 DNA: TGTGCCAGCAGTGAAGATTTCGGGACAGGGATCACTGAAGCTTTCTTT
CDR3 protein: CASSEDFGTGITEAFF
J gene: TRBJ1-1
D gene: TRBD1
V gene: TRBV2
clone size: -

CDR3 DNA: TGCGCCAGCAGCCAAGTTGGGGGGACCGGGGAGCTGTTTTTT
CDR3 protein: CASSQVGGTGELFF
J gene: TRBJ2-2
D gene: -
V gene: TRBV4-3
clone size: -

CDR3 DNA: TGTGCCAGCAGCTTATGCCTAGCAGGTAAGGCTACGGGCTACGAGCAGTACTTC
CDR3 protein: CASSLCLAGKATGYEQYF
J gene: TRBJ2-7
D gene: -
V gene: TRBV7-9
clone size: few

CDR3 DNA: TGCGCCAGCAGCCAAGGGGACCGAGGCTCTGGAAACACCATATATTTT
CDR3 protein: CASSQGDRGSGNTIYF
J gene: TRBJ1-3
D gene: -
V gene: TRBV4-1
clone size: -

CDR3 DNA: TGTGCCAGTAGTATTTCCGGGGCTAACTATGGCTACACCTTC
CDR3 protein: CASSISGANYGYTF
J gene: TRBJ1-2
D gene: -
V gene: TRBV19
clone size: -

CDR3 DNA: TGTGCCAGTAGTGGTAAGCGGACAGGGATGTCCTACGAGCAGTACTTC
CDR3 protein: CASSGKRTGMSYEQYF
J gene: TRBJ2-7
D gene: TRBD1
V gene: TRBV19
clone size: -

CDR3 DNA: TGTGCCAGTAGTGTCGACAGGGGCTCTGGAAACACCATATATTTT
CDR3 protein: CASSVDRGSGNTIYF
J gene: TRBJ1-3
D gene: TRBD1
V gene: TRBV19
clone size: -

CDR3 DNA: TGTGCCAGCAGCTTAACTCTAGCAGGGCCGTTATTCTTC
CDR3 protein: CASSLTLAGPLFF
J gene: TRBJ2-1
D gene: -
V gene: TRBV7-2
clone size: -

CDR3 DNA: TGTGCCAGCATTCTATCCCGGGTGTTTACCACAGATACGCAGTATTTT
CDR3 protein: CASILSRVFTTDTQYF
J gene: TRBJ2-3
D gene: -
V gene: TRBV27
clone size: -

CDR3 DNA: TGCGCCAGCAGCTTACGAGGAGGGGCCATCTCCTACGAGCAGTACTTC
CDR3 protein: CASSLRGGAISYEQYF
J gene: TRBJ2-7
D gene: -
V gene: TRBV5-1
clone size: -

CDR3 DNA: TGCGCCAGCAGCTTGGCCGGTCCGGGACAAGCTAACTATGGCTACACCTTC
CDR3 protein: CASSLAGPGQANYGYTF
J gene: TRBJ1-2
D gene: -
V gene: TRBV5-1
clone size: -

CDR3 DNA: TGCGCCAGCAGCGACCCCCTGAATGAAAAACTGTTTTTT
CDR3 protein: CASSDPLNEKLFF
J gene: TRBJ1-4
D gene: -
V gene: TRBV5-1
clone size: -

CDR3 DNA: TGTGCCAGCACCTTCGACAGGGGGGGCACCGGGGAGCTGTTTTTT
CDR3 protein: CASTFDRGGTGELFF
J gene: TRBJ2-2
D gene: TRBD1
V gene: TRBV6-5
clone size: -

CDR3 DNA: TGTGCCAGCAGTATGGCGGGGGGGCGCACAGATACGCAGTATTTT
CDR3 protein: CASSMAGGRTDTQYF
J gene: TRBJ2-3
D gene: TRBD2
V gene: TRBV6-5
clone size: -

CDR3 DNA: TGTGCCAGCAGTTTAGTGGCGGGGGGCTTAACCGAGCAGTACTTC
CDR3 protein: CASSLVAGGLTEQYF
J gene: TRBJ2-7
D gene: TRBD2
V gene: TRBV27
clone size: -

CDR3 DNA: TGTGCCAGCGGTGGGCGAATCCAGCGGAGGTCCTACAATGAGCAGTTCTTC
CDR3 protein: CASGGRIQRRSYNEQFF
J gene: TRBJ2-1
D gene: -
V gene: TRBV6-1
clone size: once

CDR3 DNA: TGCGCCAGCAGCCAAGGGACAGGGGGCGTCGGGGAGCTGTTTTTT
CDR3 protein: CASSQGTGGVGELFF
J gene: TRBJ2-2
D gene: TRBD1
V gene: TRBV4-1
clone size: -

CDR3 DNA: TGCGCCAGCAGCCAAGCCTTGGACAGAACCTACAATGAGCAGTTCTTC
CDR3 protein: CASSQALDRTYNEQFF
J gene: TRBJ2-1
D gene: -
V gene: TRBV4-3
clone size: -

CDR3 DNA: TGTGCCAGCAGCTTTGCTCGAAGCTATAATTCACCCCTCCACTTT
CDR3 protein: CASSFARSYNSPLHF
J gene: TRBJ1-6
D gene: -
V gene: TRBV11-2
clone size: -

CDR3 DNA: TGTGCCAGCAGCCCCCCGGGGGCACAGACCCAGTACTTC
CDR3 protein: CASSPPGAQTQYF
J gene: TRBJ2-5
D gene: -
V gene: TRBV7-3
clone size: -

CDR3 DNA: TGTGCCAGCAGGTACTCTAGGACAGGGATGTACGAGCAGTACTTC
CDR3 protein: CASRYSRTGMYEQYF
J gene: TRBJ2-7
D gene: TRBD1
V gene: TRBV27
clone size: -

CDR3 DNA: TGTGCCACCAGCAGAGATCTGCAGGGGCGAACTGAAGCTTTCTTT
CDR3 protein: CATSRDLQGRTEAFF
J gene: TRBJ1-1
D gene: -
V gene: TRBV15
clone size: -

CDR3 DNA: TGCAGCGTAGTTGACACCGCAATGGACTATGGCTACACCTTC
CDR3 protein: CSVVDTAMDYGYTF
J gene: TRBJ1-2
D gene: -
V gene: TRBV29-1
clone size: -

CDR3 DNA: TGTGCCAGCAGCTCCCCGGGACAGGGCCGCTACAATGAGCAGTTCTTC
CDR3 protein: CASSSPGQGRYNEQFF
J gene: TRBJ2-1
D gene: TRBD1
V gene: TRBV7-9
clone size: -

CDR3 DNA: TGTGCCAGCACTAAGACGTTGAACACTGAAGCTTTCTTT
CDR3 protein: CASTKTLNTEAFF
J gene: TRBJ1-1
D gene: -
V gene: TRBV6-5
clone size: once

CDR3 DNA: TGTGCCAGCAGCTTGGGGCGGGTCTATGGCTACACCTTC
CDR3 protein: CASSLGRVYGYTF
J gene: TRBJ1-2
D gene: -
V gene: TRBV5-4
clone size: -

CDR3 DNA: TGTGCCTGTGCGAGGGGTGGGGGCTACGAGCAGTACTTC
CDR3 protein: CACARGGGYEQYF
J gene: TRBJ2-7
D gene: -
V gene: TRBV5-6
clone size: -

CDR3 DNA: TGTGCCAGCAGTGAATATCCGGGGTACTATGGCTACACCTTC
CDR3 protein: CASSEYPGYYGYTF
J gene: TRBJ1-2
D gene: -
V gene: TRBV6-1
clone size: once

CDR3 DNA: TGTGCCAGTAGTAAAAGACAGGTCGCCGAGCAGTACTTC
CDR3 protein: CASSKRQVAEQYF
J gene: TRBJ2-7
D gene: -
V gene: TRBV19
clone size: -

CDR3 DNA: TGTGCCAGCAGCCTCCGGACAGGGGGCGACGAGCAGTACTTC
CDR3 protein: CASSLRTGGDEQYF
J gene: TRBJ2-7
D gene: TRBD1
V gene: TRBV7-6
clone size: -